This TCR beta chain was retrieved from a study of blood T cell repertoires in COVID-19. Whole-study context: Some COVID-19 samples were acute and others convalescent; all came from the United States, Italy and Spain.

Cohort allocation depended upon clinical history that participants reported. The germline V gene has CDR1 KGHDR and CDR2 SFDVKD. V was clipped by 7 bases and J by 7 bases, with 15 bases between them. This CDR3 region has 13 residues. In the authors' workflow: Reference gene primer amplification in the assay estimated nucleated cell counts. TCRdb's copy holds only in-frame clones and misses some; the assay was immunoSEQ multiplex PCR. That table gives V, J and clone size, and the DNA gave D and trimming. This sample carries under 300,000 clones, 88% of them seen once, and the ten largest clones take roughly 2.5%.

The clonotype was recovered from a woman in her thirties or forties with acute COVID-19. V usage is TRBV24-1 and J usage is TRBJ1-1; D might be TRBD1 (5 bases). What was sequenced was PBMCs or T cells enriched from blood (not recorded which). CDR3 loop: CATRHSWGDEAFF. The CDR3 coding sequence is TGTGCCACCAGACACAGTTGGGGGGATGAAGCTTTCTTT.